The 10 T cell receptor beta chains below were found in one sample sequenced in a study of T cell changes during pregnancy in multiple sclerosis. Here immunoSEQ multiplex PCR was the method, and the copy in TCRdb shows in-frame clones only, minus some. The repertoire consists of about 32,000 clones, with about 93% occurring once and the leading ten covering roughly 0.4%. The sequencing here drew on CD4+ T cells from peripheral blood mononuclear cells, taken in the second trimester of pregnancy. These receptors all stem from a female donor with multiple sclerosis, enrolled in a pregnancy study.

This rearrangement joins TRBV18 to TRBJ1-2; 7 bases match TRBD1. This CDR3 is built from 16 residues. CDR1 KGHSH and CDR2 LQKENI come from the germline V gene. The ends lost 6 bases at V and 6 bases at J; junction bases unmatched: 16. The DNA of the CDR3 is TGTGCCAGCTCCCCGTCGCGACAGGGAGCAAGGGATGGCTACACCTTC. It codes for CASSPSRQGARDGYTF.

This clone was counted once. The V and J genes are TRBV4-1 and TRBJ1-1; D uncertain. V was shortened by 1 base and J by 4 bases, with 13 bases between the two germline ends. The CDR3 spans 15 residues. Looked up from germline, CDR1 is MGHRA and CDR2 is YSYEKL. In DNA, the CDR3 is TGCGCCAGCAGCCAAGGGCCCAGGTCATCCACTGAAGCTTTCTTT. Its translation: CASSQGPRSSTEAFF.

The rearrangement uses TRBV7-8 and TRBJ2-5; D remains unclear. CDR1 and CDR2 (germline): SGHVS, FQNEAQ. V lost 1 base and J lost 2, with 8 bases in between. The CDR3 totals 14 residues. CDR3 nucleotide sequence: TGTGCCAGCAGCTTAGGAGGCGTTCAAGAGACCCAGTACTTC. It encodes CASSLGGVQETQYF.

This chain connects TRBV6-1 to TRBJ2-3, with D uncertain. Germline V CDR1 and CDR2: MNHNS, SASEGT. This CDR3 is built from 13 residues. V lost 8 bases to trimming and J lost 5 bases, with 14 bases between them. The CDR3 nucleotides are TGTGCCAGCGCTTACAGATTACAAGATACGCAGTATTTT. This encodes CASAYRLQDTQYF.

This chain uses TRBV5-1 with TRBJ2-7; 12 bases fit TRBD2. The CDR3 totals 14 residues. V was clipped by 5 bases and J by 7 bases; unmatched bases: 7. The germline gives CDR1 SGHRS, CDR2 YFSETQ. The CDR3, as DNA: TGCGCCAGCAGAGAACGACTAGCGGGAGTAGAGCAGTACTTC. The encoded protein is CASRERLAGVEQYF. Filled out from reference TRBV5-1 and TRBJ2-7, the complete variable domain reads KAGVTQTPRYLIKTRGQQVTLSCSPISGHRSVSWYQQTPGQGLQFLFEYFSETQRNKGNFPGRFSGRQFSNSRSEMNVSTLELGDSALYLCASRERLAGVEQYFGPGTRLTVT.

The V call is TRBV5-6, the J call TRBJ1-2; perhaps TRBD1 as D (5 bases). Germline CDR1 SGHDT, CDR2 YYEEEE. The germline V and J ends were trimmed by 1 base and 4 bases, with 8 bases remaining between them. The CDR3 is made up of 13 amino acids. CDR3 region: CASSLRGGYGYTF. The CDR3 DNA reads as TGTGCCAGCAGCTTGCGGGGGGGCTATGGCTACACCTTC.

The chain recombines TRBV7-6 with TRBJ2-2; D is undetermined. Germline V gene data show CDR1 as SGHVS and CDR2 as FNYEAQ. V was pared by 2 bases and J by 0 bases, with 7 bases between. The CDR3 is made up of 15 amino acids. The CDR3 bases are TGTGCCAGCAGCTTAACGGGTGCGAACACCGGGGAGCTGTTTTTT. Protein: CASSLTGANTGELFF.

The chain couples TRBV7-2 to TRBJ2-1; TRBD2 matches 8 bases. CDR1 is SGHTA, CDR2 FQGNSA, per germline. V shed 2 bases and J 9 bases; nucleotides not matched to a gene: 9. This CDR3 region has 15 residues. CDR3 in DNA: TGTGCCAGCAGCTTATCAAACGGGAGGGCCAGTGAGCAGTTCTTC. This codes for CASSLSNGRASEQFF.

This clone was observed a few times. The rearrangement uses TRBV5-6 and TRBJ1-2, with 7 bases aligning to TRBD1. The CDR3 extends over 14 amino acids. With 4 bases clipped from V and 2 bases from J, the junction kept 5 bases outside the gene matches. Germline loops: CDR1 SGHDT, CDR2 YYEEEE. DNA for the CDR3: TGTGCCAGCAGCAAGTACAGGGGAAACTATGGCTACACCTTC. Protein product: CASSKYRGNYGYTF.

The CDR3 is CASSLSPTGVNTEAFF. The CDR3 nucleotides read TGTGCCAGCAGCCTCTCGCCGACAGGAGTTAACACTGAAGCTTTCTTT. This chain connects TRBV2 to TRBJ1-1; D is possibly TRBD1 (6 bases). The V end was cut by 6 bases, the J end by 2 bases, with 19 bases between. CDR1 and CDR2 (germline): SNHLY, FYNNEI. The CDR3 length is 16 residues.